The sequence of this T cell receptor (beta chain) was determined in a study of T cell responses to AZD1222 COVID-19 vaccine. Data came from immunoSEQ multiplex PCR; TCRdb stores just in-frame clones and leaves some out. This table has about 160,000 clones, approximately 90% appearing once. This clone was recorded once. Between the trimmed V and J ends, which lost 3 bases and 5 bases, there was a span of 11 bases. CDR1 is SNHLY and CDR2 is FYNNEI in the germline V gene. The CDR3 is 14 residues long. The receptor was derived from an adult in good health. The J gene is TRBJ1-3, the V gene TRBV2; D possibly corresponds to TRBD1 (5 bases). The sample in question was peripheral blood, obtained on day 0 of AZD1222 vaccination. CDR3 in amino acids: CASSDQGARNTIYF. CDR3 in DNA: TGTGCCAGCAGTGATCAGGGAGCAAGAAACACCATATATTTT.